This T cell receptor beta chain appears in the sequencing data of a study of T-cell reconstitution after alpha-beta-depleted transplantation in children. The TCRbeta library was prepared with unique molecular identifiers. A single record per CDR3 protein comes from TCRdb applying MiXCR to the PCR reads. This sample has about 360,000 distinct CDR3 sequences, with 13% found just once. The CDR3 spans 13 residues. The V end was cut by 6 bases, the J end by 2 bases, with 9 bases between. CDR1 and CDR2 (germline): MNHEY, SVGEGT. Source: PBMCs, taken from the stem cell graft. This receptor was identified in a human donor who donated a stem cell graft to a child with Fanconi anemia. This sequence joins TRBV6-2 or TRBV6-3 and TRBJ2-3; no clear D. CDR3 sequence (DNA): TGTGCCAGCAGGCCCCGGGCCACAGATACGCAGTATTTT. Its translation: CASRPRATDTQYF.